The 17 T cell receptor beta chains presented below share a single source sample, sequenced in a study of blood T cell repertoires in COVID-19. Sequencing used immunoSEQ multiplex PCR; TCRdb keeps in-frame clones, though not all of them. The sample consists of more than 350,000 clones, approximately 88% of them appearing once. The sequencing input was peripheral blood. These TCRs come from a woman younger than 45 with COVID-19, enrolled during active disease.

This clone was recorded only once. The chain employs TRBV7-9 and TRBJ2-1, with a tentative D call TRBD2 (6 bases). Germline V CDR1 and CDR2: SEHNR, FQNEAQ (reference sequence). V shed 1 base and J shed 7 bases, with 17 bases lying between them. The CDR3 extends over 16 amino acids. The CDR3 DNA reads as TGTGCCAGCAGCTTAGAAATCGGGAGAAGGGGTAATGAGCAGTTCTTC. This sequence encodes CASSLEIGRRGNEQFF.

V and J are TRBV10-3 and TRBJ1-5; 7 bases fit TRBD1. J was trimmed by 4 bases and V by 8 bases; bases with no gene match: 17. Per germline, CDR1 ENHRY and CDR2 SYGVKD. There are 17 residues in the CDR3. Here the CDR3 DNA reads TGTGCCATCCGTCACAGGGGCGCCTCCTCCGTTAATCAGCCCCAGCATTTT. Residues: CAIRHRGASSVNQPQHF.

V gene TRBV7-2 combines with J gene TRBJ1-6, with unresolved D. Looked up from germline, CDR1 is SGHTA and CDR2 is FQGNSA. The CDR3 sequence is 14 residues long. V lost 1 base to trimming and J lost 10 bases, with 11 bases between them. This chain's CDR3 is CASSLEIGYSPLHF. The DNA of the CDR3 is TGTGCCAGCAGCTTAGAGATCGGGTACTCACCCCTCCACTTT.

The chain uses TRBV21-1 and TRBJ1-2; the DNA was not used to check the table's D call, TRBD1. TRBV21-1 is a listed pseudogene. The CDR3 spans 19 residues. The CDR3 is CASSKGRDRGRYEENGYTF. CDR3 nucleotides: TGTGCCAGCAGCAAAGGGCGGGACAGGGGGCGTTATGAAGAGAATGGCTACACCTTC.

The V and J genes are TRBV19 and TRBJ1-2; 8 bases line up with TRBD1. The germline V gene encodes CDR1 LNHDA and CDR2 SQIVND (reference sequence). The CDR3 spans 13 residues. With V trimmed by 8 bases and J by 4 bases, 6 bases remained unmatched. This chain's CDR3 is CASSPGQVYGYTF. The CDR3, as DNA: TGTGCCAGTTCACCGGGACAGGTCTATGGCTACACCTTC.

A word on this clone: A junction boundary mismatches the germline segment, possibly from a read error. The CDR3 nucleotides are TGTGCTAGCAGCCCCACGAGAATTGCAGATACGCAGTATTTT. Encoded protein: CASSPTRIADTQYF. The chain has TRBV7-7 and TRBJ2-3; D call uncertain. The CDR3 extends over 14 amino acids. The germline V gene encodes CDR1 SSHAT and CDR2 FNYEAQ (reference sequence).

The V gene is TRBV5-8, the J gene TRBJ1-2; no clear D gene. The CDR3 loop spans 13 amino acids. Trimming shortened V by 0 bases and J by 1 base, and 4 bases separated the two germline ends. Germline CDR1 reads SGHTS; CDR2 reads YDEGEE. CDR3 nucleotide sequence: TGTGCCAGCAGCTTGGACAGTAACTATGGCTACACCTTC. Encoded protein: CASSLDSNYGYTF.

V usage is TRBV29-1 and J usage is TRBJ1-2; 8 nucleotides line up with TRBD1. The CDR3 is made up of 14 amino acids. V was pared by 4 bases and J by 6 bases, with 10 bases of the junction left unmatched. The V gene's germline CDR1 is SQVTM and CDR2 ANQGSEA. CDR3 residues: CSVVETGAFDGYTF. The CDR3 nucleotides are TGCAGCGTTGTCGAGACAGGGGCGTTTGATGGCTACACCTTC. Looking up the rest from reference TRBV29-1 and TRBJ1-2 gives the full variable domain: SAVISQKPSRDICQRGTSLTIQCQVDSQVTMMFWYRQQPGQSLTLIATANQGSEATYESGFVIDKFPISRPNLTFSTLTVSNMSPEDSSIYLCSVVETGAFDGYTFGSGTRLTVV.

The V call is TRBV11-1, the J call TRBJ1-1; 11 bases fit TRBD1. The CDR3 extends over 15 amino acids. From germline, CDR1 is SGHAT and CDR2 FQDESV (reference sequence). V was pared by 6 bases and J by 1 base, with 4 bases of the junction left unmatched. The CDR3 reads CASSPDRGQNTEAFF. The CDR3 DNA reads TGTGCCAGCAGTCCGGACAGGGGGCAGAACACTGAAGCTTTCTTT.

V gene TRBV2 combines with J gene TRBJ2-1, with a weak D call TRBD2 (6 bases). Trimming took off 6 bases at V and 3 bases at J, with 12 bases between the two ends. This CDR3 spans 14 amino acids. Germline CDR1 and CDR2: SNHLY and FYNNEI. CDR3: CASRLGTHYNEQFF. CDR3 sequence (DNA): TGTGCCAGCAGATTGGGGACTCACTACAATGAGCAGTTCTTC.

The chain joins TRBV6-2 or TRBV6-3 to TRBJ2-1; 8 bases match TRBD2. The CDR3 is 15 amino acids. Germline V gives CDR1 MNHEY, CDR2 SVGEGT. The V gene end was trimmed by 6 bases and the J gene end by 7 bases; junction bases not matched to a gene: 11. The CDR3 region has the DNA TGTGCCAGCAGCCCACCGGGACTAGGAGGTAATGAGCAGTTCTTC. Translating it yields CASSPPGLGGNEQFF.

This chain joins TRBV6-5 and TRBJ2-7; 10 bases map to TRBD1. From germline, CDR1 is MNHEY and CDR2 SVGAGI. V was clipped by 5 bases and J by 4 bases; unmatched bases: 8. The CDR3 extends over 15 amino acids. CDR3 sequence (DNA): TGTGCCAGCAGTCTCCCGGGACAGGGGCCTTACGAGCAGTACTTC. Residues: CASSLPGQGPYEQYF.

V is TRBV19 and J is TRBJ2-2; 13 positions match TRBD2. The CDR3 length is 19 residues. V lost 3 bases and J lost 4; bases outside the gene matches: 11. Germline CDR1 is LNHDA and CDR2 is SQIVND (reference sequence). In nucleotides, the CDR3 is TGTGCCAGTAGTATCGCAGGACTAGCGGGAGTGGGGGCCACCGGGGAGCTGTTTTTT. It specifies CASSIAGLAGVGATGELFF. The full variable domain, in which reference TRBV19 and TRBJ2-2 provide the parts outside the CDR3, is DGGITQSPKYLFRKEGQNVTLSCEQNLNHDAMYWYRQDPGQGLRLIYYSQIVNDFQKGDIAEGYSVSREKKESFPLTVTSAQKNPTAFYLCASSIAGLAGVGATGELFFGEGSRLTVL.

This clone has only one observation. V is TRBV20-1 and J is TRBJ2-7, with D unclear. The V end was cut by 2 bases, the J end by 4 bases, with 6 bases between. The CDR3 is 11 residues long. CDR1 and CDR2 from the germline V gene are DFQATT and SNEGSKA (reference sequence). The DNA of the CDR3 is TGCAGTGCTAGAAATCCTTACGAGCAGTACGTC. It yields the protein CSARNPYEQYV.

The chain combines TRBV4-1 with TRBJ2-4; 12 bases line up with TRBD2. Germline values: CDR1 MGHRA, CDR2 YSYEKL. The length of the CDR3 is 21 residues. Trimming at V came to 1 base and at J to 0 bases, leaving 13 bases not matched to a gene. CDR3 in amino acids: CASSQGTSGRPYLLAKNIQYF. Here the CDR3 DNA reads TGCGCCAGCAGCCAAGGAACTAGCGGGAGGCCTTACCTTCTAGCCAAAAACATTCAGTACTTC.

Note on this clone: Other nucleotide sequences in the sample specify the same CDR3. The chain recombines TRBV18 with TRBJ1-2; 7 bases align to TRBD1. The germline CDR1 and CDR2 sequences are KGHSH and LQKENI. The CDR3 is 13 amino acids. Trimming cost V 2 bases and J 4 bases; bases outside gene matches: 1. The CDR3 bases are TGTGCCAGCTCACCAGAGGGGGCCTATGGCTACACCTTC. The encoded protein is CASSPEGAYGYTF. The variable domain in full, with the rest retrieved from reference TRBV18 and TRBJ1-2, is NAGVMQNPRHLVRRRGQEARLRCSPMKGHSHVYWYRQLPEEGLKFMVYLQKENIIDESGMPKERFSAEFPKEGPSILRIQQVVRGDSAAYFCASSPEGAYGYTFGSGTRLTVV.

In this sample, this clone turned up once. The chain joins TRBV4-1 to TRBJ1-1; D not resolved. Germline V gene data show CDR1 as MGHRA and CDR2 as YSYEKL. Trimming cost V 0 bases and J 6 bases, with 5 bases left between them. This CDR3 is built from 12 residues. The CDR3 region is CASSQDSAEAFF. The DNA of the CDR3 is TGCGCCAGCAGCCAAGATTCCGCTGAAGCTTTCTTT.